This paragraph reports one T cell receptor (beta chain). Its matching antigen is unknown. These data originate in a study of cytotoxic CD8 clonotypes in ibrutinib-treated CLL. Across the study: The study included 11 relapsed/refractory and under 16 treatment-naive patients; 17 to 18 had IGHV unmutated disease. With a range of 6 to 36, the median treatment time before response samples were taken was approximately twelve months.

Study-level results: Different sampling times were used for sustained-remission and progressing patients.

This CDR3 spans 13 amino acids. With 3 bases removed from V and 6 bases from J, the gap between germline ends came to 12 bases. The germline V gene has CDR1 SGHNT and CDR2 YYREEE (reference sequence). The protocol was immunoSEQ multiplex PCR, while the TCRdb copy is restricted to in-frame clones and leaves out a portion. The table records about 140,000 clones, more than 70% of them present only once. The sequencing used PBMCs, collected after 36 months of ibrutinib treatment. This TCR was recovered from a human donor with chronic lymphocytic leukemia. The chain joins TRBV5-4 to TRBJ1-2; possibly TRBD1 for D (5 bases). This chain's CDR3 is CASSWVGTDGYTF. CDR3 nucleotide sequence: TGTGCCAGCAGCTGGGTAGGGACGGATGGCTACACCTTC.